Listed here are 30 T cell receptor beta chains from one sample, sequenced in a study of cytomegalovirus exposure and HLA in healthy donors. PCR amplification relied on 60 Vbeta primers (plus 13 Jbeta primers). TCRdb's copy holds only in-frame clones and misses some; the assay was immunoSEQ multiplex PCR. The sample records about 180,000 clones, 60% to 85% being singletons. Sequenced sample: PBMCs. These receptors were obtained from a man aged 18 to 30 in good health and CMV-seronegative.

V and J are TRBV9 and TRBJ2-2, with 7 bases matching TRBD1. This CDR3 is 21 amino acids long. The J segment lost 4 bases and the V segment lost 4 bases, leaving 25 bases of the junction unmatched. CDR1 is SGDLS, CDR2 YYNGEE, per germline. The CDR3 DNA follows: TGTGCCAGCAGCCCCTTCATCTGGGACAGTAGAGGGGGCCGAATCACCGGGGAGCTGTTTTTT. Translation gives CASSPFIWDSRGGRITGELFF.

This chain connects TRBV9 to TRBJ1-2; 9 bases line up with TRBD1. Per germline, CDR1 SGDLS and CDR2 YYNGEE. The CDR3 runs 14 residues. After removal of 0 bases from V and 6 bases from J, the junction contained 3 bases not matched to a gene. The CDR3 region is CASSVGGQGHGYTF. The DNA for the CDR3 is TGTGCCAGCAGCGTAGGAGGACAGGGGCATGGCTACACCTTC.

The chain carries TRBV28 and TRBJ2-1; possible D gene TRBD2, 5 bases. Per germline, CDR1 MDHEN and CDR2 SYDVKM. This CDR3 contains 16 residues. V was trimmed by 6 bases and J by 0 bases, leaving 15 bases between them. The CDR3 sequence: CASRPWVGSSYNEQFF. The CDR3 DNA reads TGTGCCAGCAGGCCCTGGGTGGGGAGCTCCTACAATGAGCAGTTCTTC.

CDR3 sequence (DNA): TGTGCCAGCAGTTTATCAGGGGGCAGCACAGATACGCAGTATTTT. Translation: CASSLSGGSTDTQYF. The gene calls are TRBV28 and TRBJ2-3; 8 bases match TRBD1. The ends lost 1 base at V and 0 bases at J; junction bases unmatched: 0. CDR1 and CDR2 from the germline V gene are MDHEN and SYDVKM. This CDR3 has 15 amino acids.

This clone showed up just a few times. The V and J genes are TRBV6-1 and TRBJ1-5, with TRBD1 as a possible D gene (6 bases). The CDR3 consists of 15 residues. The V and J ends lost 2 bases and 6 bases respectively, with 14 bases between them. Germline V gene lookup returns CDR1 MNHNS and CDR2 SASEGT. The CDR3 coding sequence is TGTGCCAGCAGTGAACGCGGGGGCGCAGGTCAGCCCCAGCATTTT. This sequence encodes CASSERGGAGQPQHF.

There are a few counts of this clone. The gene calls are TRBV28 and TRBJ2-7; 9 nucleotides line up with TRBD2. The V gene's germline CDR1 is MDHEN and CDR2 SYDVKM. With V trimmed by 3 bases and J by 7 bases, 10 bases remained unmatched. The CDR3 extends over 15 amino acids. In nucleotides, the CDR3 is TGTGCCAGCAGTTTGATGCGGGGGGGCCGGACTGAGCAGTACTTC. Translated: CASSLMRGGRTEQYF. The whole variable domain, remainder taken from reference TRBV28 and TRBJ2-7, is DVKVTQSSRYLVKRTGEKVFLECVQDMDHENMFWYRQDPGLGLRLIYFSYDVKMKEKGDIPEGYSVSREKKERFSLILESASTNQTSMYLCASSLMRGGRTEQYFGPGTRLTVT.

The chain employs TRBV28 and TRBJ2-7; 7 nucleotides align to TRBD1. Germline-derived CDR1 and CDR2 are MDHEN and SYDVKM. CDR3 length equals 14 residues. The junction had 10 bases not matched to a gene; V was cut back by 6 bases and J by 5 bases. CDR3 in amino acids: CASRTPTGSHEQYF. The CDR3 bases are TGTGCCAGCAGGACCCCGACAGGGTCCCACGAGCAGTACTTC.

The table lists this clone with a few counts. This chain connects TRBV6-6 to TRBJ2-5; the D gene is possibly TRBD1 (5 bases). V lost 4 bases and J 1 base, leaving 10 bases between the germline ends. The CDR3 has 14 residues. Looked up from germline, CDR1 is MNHNY and CDR2 is SVGAGI (reference sequence). As DNA, the CDR3 is TGTGCCAGCAGTTCCGGACACGTCCAAGAGACCCAGTACTTC. It specifies CASSSGHVQETQYF.

V gene TRBV6-1 combines with J gene TRBJ1-1; D gene unclear. Germline V lookup: CDR1 MNHNS, CDR2 SASEGT. V was cut by 1 base and J by 9 bases, with 12 bases left in between. The CDR3 spans 13 residues. The CDR3 bases are TGTGCCAGCAGTGAAGGTAGGAGTACTAAAGCTTTCTTT. It translates to CASSEGRSTKAFF.

The chain combines TRBV5-1 with TRBJ2-5, with D perhaps TRBD2 (6 bases). Trimming left V 2 bases short and J 0 bases short, with 26 bases between. The CDR3 extends over 20 amino acids. Germline CDR1 and CDR2: SGHRS and YFSETQ. CDR3 bases: TGCGCCAGCAGCTTCCCCCGGCGGCGGGGCGCGCCTTTGGACCAAGAGACCCAGTACTTC. It specifies CASSFPRRRGAPLDQETQYF.

V is TRBV9 and J is TRBJ2-2, with D tentatively TRBD1 (7 bases). From germline, CDR1 is SGDLS and CDR2 YYNGEE. Trimming stripped 3 bases from V and 0 bases from J, with 12 bases between. The CDR3 contains 16 residues. In DNA, the CDR3 is TGTGCCAGCAGCGCTTGGAGGGGGCCGAACACCGGGGAGCTGTTTTTT. Translation: CASSAWRGPNTGELFF.

The chain couples TRBV9 to TRBJ2-3; 10 positions match TRBD2. Per the germline V gene, CDR1 is SGDLS and CDR2 is YYNGEE. The CDR3 spans 17 residues. The trim removed 1 base at V and 2 bases at J, leaving 7 bases unmatched. The CDR3 DNA reads as TGTGCCAGCAGCGTATCGGTTAGCGGGGGGCTCACAGATACGCAGTATTTT. Its translation: CASSVSVSGGLTDTQYF.

The chain recombines TRBV28 with TRBJ2-7; possibly TRBD2 for D (7 bases). V was trimmed by 10 bases and J by 2 bases, leaving 18 bases between them. Germline-derived CDR1 and CDR2 are MDHEN and SYDVKM. This CDR3 contains 14 residues. The DNA of the CDR3 is TGTGCCACCGCAAACGGGGGGCGTACCTACGAGCAGTACTTC. It yields the protein CATANGGRTYEQYF.

This sequence joins TRBV10-3 and TRBJ2-7; D is uncertain. Germline V gives CDR1 ENHRY, CDR2 SYGVKD. The CDR3 consists of 14 residues. Trimming pared 0 bases from V and 3 bases from J, leaving 9 bases between. CDR3 DNA sequence: TGTGCCATCAGTGAGTCGTATAGAGACTACGAGCAGTACTTC. The encoded protein is CAISESYRDYEQYF.

The V call is TRBV6-5, the J call TRBJ2-1; D is undetermined. Germline V CDR1 and CDR2: MNHEY, SVGAGI. The germline V and J ends were trimmed by 0 bases and 6 bases, with 15 bases remaining between them. CDR3 size: 16 residues. CDR3 nucleotides: TGTGCCAGCAGTTACTCGAATCCTAGTAACTTCAATGAGCAGTTCTTC. Translating gives CASSYSNPSNFNEQFF.

V usage is TRBV2 and J usage is TRBJ1-1; 7 bases are shared with TRBD1. This CDR3 spans 15 amino acids. With 0 bases clipped from V and 5 bases from J, the junction kept 6 bases outside the gene matches. Germline V CDR1 and CDR2: SNHLY, FYNNEI. CDR3 sequence: CASSEAQGGWTEAFF. CDR3 DNA sequence: TGTGCCAGCAGTGAAGCGCAGGGGGGTTGGACTGAAGCTTTCTTT.

This clone was seen a few times. The chain recombines TRBV28 with TRBJ2-5, with TRBD2 matching 11 bases. The CDR3 runs to 12 residues. From germline, CDR1 is MDHEN and CDR2 SYDVKM. J lost 4 bases, V lost 10 bases, and 2 bases had no gene match. The CDR3 coding sequence is TGTGCCACCGGGACTAGCGGAGAGACCCAGTACTTC. Its translation: CATGTSGETQYF.

The chain employs TRBV9 and TRBJ2-3, with a tentative D call TRBD1 (6 bases). The CDR3 sequence is 13 residues long. Trimming left V 7 bases short and J 0 bases short, with 9 bases between. Germline V gene lookup returns CDR1 SGDLS and CDR2 YYNGEE. The CDR3 DNA reads TGTGCCAGCGGACAGCTGAGCACAGATACGCAGTATTTT. It specifies CASGQLSTDTQYF.

The chain recombines TRBV7-2 with TRBJ1-3, with D perhaps matching TRBD1 (6 bases). Trimming left V 8 bases short and J 4 bases short, with 18 bases between. The CDR3 is made up of 15 amino acids. Germline CDR1 is SGHTA and CDR2 is FQGNSA. CDR3 protein: CASGRTGNRGNTIYF. The CDR3, as DNA: TGTGCCAGCGGCCGAACAGGGAACAGGGGAAACACCATATATTTT.

There are a few counts of this clone. The chain couples TRBV19 to TRBJ2-2; TRBD2 is a possible D gene (5 bases). Looked up from germline, CDR1 is LNHDA and CDR2 is SQIVND (reference sequence). Trimming removed 2 bases at V and 7 bases at J, with 8 bases between. The CDR3 is 13 residues long. The CDR3 is CASSISRGGELFF. The DNA of the CDR3 is TGTGCCAGTAGTATATCTCGGGGCGGGGAGCTGTTTTTT.

This clone has only a few counts. The V gene is TRBV7-8, the J gene TRBJ1-5; the D gene is possibly TRBD1 (5 bases). The germline V gene encodes CDR1 SGHVS and CDR2 FQNEAQ. Between the trimmed V and J ends, which lost 1 base and 1 base, there was a span of 5 bases. The CDR3 has 14 residues. CDR3 sequence: CASSLGQSNQPQHF. CDR3 nucleotide sequence: TGTGCCAGCAGCTTAGGACAGAGCAATCAGCCCCAGCATTTT.

About this clone itself: A read error may account for a junction end that differs from germline. The chain recombines TRBV30 with TRBJ2-7; 7 nucleotides line up with TRBD1. The CDR3 is 12 amino acids. CDR1 and CDR2 (germline): GTSNPN, SVGIG (reference sequence). CDR3 in amino acids: CAWSVRTGQALF. The CDR3 DNA reads TGTGCCTGGAGTGTACGGACTGGACAGGCTTTGTTC.

V gene TRBV28 combines with J gene TRBJ1-1, with 10 bases identical to TRBD1. V was clipped by 3 bases and J by 11 bases; unmatched bases: 15. The germline V gene has CDR1 MDHEN and CDR2 SYDVKM. The CDR3 extends over 16 amino acids. CDR3 in amino acids: CASSLHTGTGVIGAFF. Here the CDR3 DNA reads TGTGCCAGCAGTTTGCATACCGGGACAGGGGTAATCGGGGCTTTCTTT.

This clone was found a few times. The V gene is TRBV19, the J gene TRBJ2-2; 8 bases are shared with TRBD2. Germline values: CDR1 LNHDA, CDR2 SQIVND (reference sequence). The CDR3 consists of 16 residues. V lost 1 base to trimming and J lost 5 bases; unmatched junction nucleotides: 6. CDR3 nucleotide sequence: TGTGCCAGTAGTATAGTCCCGGGGGGGGGAACCGGGGAGCTGTTTTTT. This sequence encodes CASSIVPGGGTGELFF.

The sample holds one count of this clone. The chain links TRBV7-9 to TRBJ1-1; D not certain. Germline CDR1 and CDR2: SEHNR and FQNEAQ (reference sequence). The CDR3 sequence is 14 residues long. V lost 5 bases and J lost 0, with 10 bases in between. The CDR3 nucleotides read TGTGCCAGCAGCCGAGAGGCTATGAACACTGAAGCTTTCTTT. Amino acid sequence: CASSREAMNTEAFF. The full variable domain, completed using reference TRBV7-9 and TRBJ1-1, is DTGVSQNPRHKITKRGQNVTFRCDPISEHNRLYWYRQTLGQGPEFLTYFQNEAQLEKSRLLSDRFSAERPKGSFSTLEIQRTEQGDSAMYLCASSREAMNTEAFFGQGTRLTVV.

This rearrangement joins TRBV11-2 to TRBJ2-3, with 7 nucleotides matching TRBD2. V was clipped by 3 bases and J by 5 bases; unmatched bases: 5. Germline V gives CDR1 SGHAT, CDR2 FQNNGV. CDR3 size: 14 residues. The CDR3 here is CASSFGGGRDTQYF. For the CDR3, the DNA is TGTGCCAGCAGCTTCGGCGGGGGTCGAGATACGCAGTATTTT.

This chain uses TRBV18 with TRBJ1-2; 7 positions agree with TRBD1. J was trimmed by 8 bases and V by 4 bases; bases with no gene match: 7. Per germline, CDR1 KGHSH and CDR2 LQKENI. This CDR3 contains 13 residues. The CDR3 DNA reads as TGTGCCAGCTCACAAGACAGGGTTGAAGGCTACACCTTC. Translation: CASSQDRVEGYTF.

V usage is TRBV9 and J usage is TRBJ2-5, with TRBD2 as a possible D gene (6 bases). This CDR3 has 15 residues. V shed 0 bases and J shed 11 bases, with 20 bases lying between them. Germline CDR1 is SGDLS and CDR2 is YYNGEE. The CDR3, as DNA: TGTGCCAGCAGCGTAGGGACTACCGCATACGAAGAGCAGTACTTC. Encoded protein: CASSVGTTAYEEQYF.

The rearrangement joins TRBV4-1 to TRBJ2-3; 9 bases agree with TRBD2. The germline V gene encodes CDR1 MGHRA and CDR2 YSYEKL. The ends lost 0 bases at V and 1 base at J; junction bases unmatched: 5. The CDR3 has 17 amino acids. The DNA of the CDR3 is TGCGCCAGCAGCCAAGATGGGGCGGGAGGGGGCACAGATACGCAGTATTTT. Residues: CASSQDGAGGGTDTQYF.

This chain joins TRBV6-5 and TRBJ2-7; TRBD1 might be the D (6 bases). The CDR3 length is 14 residues. V lost 5 bases and J lost 1, with 12 bases in between. From germline, CDR1 is MNHEY and CDR2 SVGAGI. The CDR3 region is CASSGWTASYEQYF. The CDR3, as DNA: TGTGCCAGCAGTGGGTGGACAGCGTCCTACGAGCAGTACTTC.